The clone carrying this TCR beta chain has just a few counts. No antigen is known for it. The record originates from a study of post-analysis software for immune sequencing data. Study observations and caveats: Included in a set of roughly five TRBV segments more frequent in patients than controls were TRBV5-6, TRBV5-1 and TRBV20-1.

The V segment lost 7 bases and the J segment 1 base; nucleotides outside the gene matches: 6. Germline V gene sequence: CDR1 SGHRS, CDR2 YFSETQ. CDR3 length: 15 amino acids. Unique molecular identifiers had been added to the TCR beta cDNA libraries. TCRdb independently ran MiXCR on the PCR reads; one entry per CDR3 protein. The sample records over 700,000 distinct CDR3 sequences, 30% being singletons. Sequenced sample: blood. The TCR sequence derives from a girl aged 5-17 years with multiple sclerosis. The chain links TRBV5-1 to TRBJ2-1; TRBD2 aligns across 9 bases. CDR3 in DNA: TGCGCCAGCGGGGCCGCGGGGGGGTCCTACAATGAGCAGTTCTTC. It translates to CASGAAGGSYNEQFF.